The 26 T cell receptor beta chains in this list originate from one sample, sequenced in a study of blood T cell repertoires in COVID-19 (dated by TCRdb to the early 2020s). Library preparation used the immunoSEQ multiplex PCR assay. TCRdb's version of the immuneACCESS table is confined to in-frame rearrangements and falls short of the full clone set. An unresolved V gene accounts for under half of the shortfall where checked; the remainder is of unknown origin. Across this sample there are roughly 160,000 clones, with almost 85% seen only once. The ten largest account for roughly 13% of the sample. What was sequenced was peripheral blood. The receptors here all came from a man younger than 35 with active or convalescent COVID-19.

The rearrangement uses TRBV5-8 and TRBJ2-6; 8 bases fit TRBD1. In germline, CDR1 is SGHTS, CDR2 YDEGEE. Trimming took 5 bases from V and 2 from J; bases not matched to a gene: 3. The CDR3 totals 15 residues. This CDR3 reads CASSETGAGANVLTF. The CDR3 DNA is TGTGCCAGCAGTGAGACAGGGGCTGGGGCCAACGTCCTGACTTTC.

CDR3 sequence: CASSEGLWRTSGGSYEQYF. The CDR3 bases are TGTGCCAGCAGTGAGGGTTTATGGCGTACTAGCGGGGGGTCCTACGAGCAGTACTTC. The V gene is TRBV2, the J gene TRBJ2-7; 12 bases are a match to TRBD2. In germline, CDR1 is SNHLY, CDR2 FYNNEI. The CDR3 runs 19 residues. V trimming: 3 bases; J trimming: 1 base; junction bases outside the gene matches: 13.

The chain employs TRBV14 and TRBJ2-5; D gene uncertain. CDR3 size: 15 residues. The germline gives CDR1 SGHDN, CDR2 FVKESK. Trimming cost V 0 bases and J 2 bases, with 10 bases left between them. CDR3 in DNA: TGTGCCAGCAGCCAAGACTACAGCCGTCAAGAGACCCAGTACTTC. Protein: CASSQDYSRQETQYF.

This chain links TRBV27 with TRBJ2-2; D is undetermined. Deletions cut 6 bases from V and 6 bases from J, with 20 bases between. This CDR3 is 16 amino acids long. Germline V gene sequence: CDR1 MNHEY, CDR2 SMNVEV (reference sequence). The CDR3 sequence: CASSTSHRLVSGELFF. In nucleotides, the CDR3 is TGTGCCAGCAGCACTTCGCATCGCCTGGTCTCCGGGGAGCTGTTTTTT.

This clone was seen more than once but under ten times. The chain is built from TRBV6-2 or TRBV6-3 and TRBJ2-3; 8 bases agree with TRBD1. This CDR3 has 17 residues. The J segment lost 1 base and the V segment lost 6 bases, leaving 12 bases of the junction unmatched. Per germline, CDR1 MNHEY and CDR2 SVGEGT. Here the CDR3 reads CASSSPHDRGRTDTQYF. CDR3 DNA sequence: TGTGCCAGCAGCTCGCCTCACGACAGGGGCCGCACAGATACGCAGTATTTT.

This clone appeared a single time. This sequence joins TRBV18 and TRBJ2-1; D is possibly TRBD1 (5 bases). Per germline, CDR1 KGHSH and CDR2 LQKENI. Trimming took 3 bases from V and 3 from J, leaving 15 bases between them. The CDR3 runs to 16 residues. The CDR3 loop is CASSPRPAGYYNEQFF. Here the CDR3 DNA reads TGTGCCAGCTCACCTCGACCGGCAGGGTACTACAATGAGCAGTTCTTC.

This chain connects TRBV7-2 to TRBJ1-4; the D gene is possibly TRBD1 (6 bases). Trimming took 4 bases from V and 0 from J, leaving 21 bases between them. CDR1 is SGHTA and CDR2 is FQGNSA in the germline V gene. The CDR3 spans 19 residues. CDR3 sequence: CASSSKEQGLGTTNEKLFF. In DNA form, the CDR3 reads TGTGCCAGCAGCTCGAAAGAACAGGGTTTGGGAACAACTAATGAAAAACTGTTTTTT.

This clone turned up a few times. The chain links TRBV7-9 to TRBJ2-7; 7 bases map to TRBD1. With 7 bases clipped from V and 0 bases from J, the junction kept 6 bases outside the gene matches. CDR3 length: 14 amino acids. CDR1 SEHNR and CDR2 FQNEAQ come from the germline V gene (reference sequence). This CDR3 is CASIHRDSSYEQYF. In DNA form, the CDR3 reads TGTGCCAGCATCCACCGGGACAGCTCCTACGAGCAGTACTTC.

The CDR3 bases are TGTGCCACCAGCAGCACACAGGGTTTAACCTATAATTCACCCCTCCACTTT. This sequence encodes CATSSTQGLTYNSPLHF. V gene TRBV15 combines with J gene TRBJ1-6; TRBD1 is a possible D gene (6 bases). CDR1 LNHNV and CDR2 YYDKDF come from the germline V gene (reference sequence). CDR3 length equals 17 residues. Trimming stripped 3 bases from V and 2 bases from J, with 14 bases between. The full variable domain, rest sourced from reference TRBV15 and TRBJ1-6, is DAMVIQNPRYQVTQFGKPVTLSCSQTLNHNVMYWYQQKSSQAPKLLFHYYDKDFNNEADTPDNFQSRRPNTSFCFLDIRSPGLGDTAMYLCATSSTQGLTYNSPLHFGNGTRLTVT.

The chain employs TRBV6-6 and TRBJ2-7; possibly TRBD1 for D (6 bases). Germline CDR1 reads MNHNY; CDR2 reads SVGAGI (reference sequence). With 5 bases removed from V and 5 bases from J, the gap between germline ends came to 13 bases. The CDR3 runs 13 residues. CDR3 DNA: TGTGCCAGCAGTCCCCAACAGGGACACGAGCAGTACTTC. Translated, it gives CASSPQQGHEQYF.

The rearrangement joins TRBV3-1 (or the pseudogene TRBV3-2) to TRBJ2-5, with TRBD2 identical over 9 bases. Germline V gene lookup returns CDR1 LGHDT and CDR2 YNNKEL (reference sequence). The CDR3 runs 15 residues. The trim removed 6 bases at V and 3 bases at J, leaving 8 bases unmatched. CDR3 in DNA: TGTGCCAGCAGTCATCTGGCGGGGGGGAAAGAGACCCAGTACTTC. This codes for CASSHLAGGKETQYF.

This clone was observed a single time. The rearrangement joins TRBV6-6 to TRBJ1-6, with TRBD1 matching 11 bases. CDR3 length equals 14 residues. Germline CDR1 and CDR2: MNHNY and SVGAGI (reference sequence). V shed 6 bases, J shed 11 bases, and the junction held 6 bases outside the gene matches. The CDR3 region has the DNA TGTGCCAGCAGCGAGGACAGGGGGCGGACACCCCTCCACTTT. It yields the protein CASSEDRGRTPLHF.

This clone is medium-sized by share. This sequence joins TRBV10-3 and TRBJ2-7, with 10 positions matching TRBD2. Germline CDR1 and CDR2: ENHRY and SYGVKD. There are 15 residues in the CDR3. The J segment lost 8 bases and the V segment lost 4 bases, leaving 11 bases of the junction unmatched. The CDR3 coding sequence is TGTGCCATCAGTGGGGAAGCGGGAGGGGGGGCGAAGCAGTACTTC. This gives the protein CAISGEAGGGAKQYF.

The chain uses TRBV5-1 and TRBJ1-1; D is unresolved. This CDR3 is built from 14 residues. Germline values: CDR1 SGHRS, CDR2 YFSETQ. The V end lost 2 bases, the J end lost 0 bases, and 8 bases lay between the germline ends. For the CDR3, the DNA is TGCGCCAGCAGCTTCGGTACCATGAACACTGAAGCTTTCTTT. Its protein product is CASSFGTMNTEAFF.

This chain uses TRBV6-5 with TRBJ2-7; 9 positions agree with TRBD1. The J segment lost 2 bases and the V segment lost 7 bases, leaving 9 bases of the junction unmatched. The CDR3 consists of 15 residues. In germline, CDR1 is MNHEY, CDR2 SVGAGI. The CDR3 reads CASTRTRQGAYEQYF. In DNA, the CDR3 is TGTGCCAGCACGAGGACCCGACAGGGGGCCTACGAGCAGTACTTC.

The chain joins TRBV3-1 (or the pseudogene TRBV3-2) to TRBJ2-1; 9 bases are shared with TRBD2. J gave up 0 bases and V 8 bases, and 14 bases lay outside the gene matches. The CDR3 loop spans 18 amino acids. The V gene's germline CDR1 is LGHDT and CDR2 YNNKEL (reference sequence). CDR3 in amino acids: CASGLQGLTSGSYNEQFF. The CDR3 DNA reads as TGTGCCAGCGGCCTCCAGGGGTTGACTAGCGGCTCCTACAATGAGCAGTTCTTC.

V gene TRBV19 combines with J gene TRBJ1-2; possible D gene TRBD1, 5 bases. This CDR3 region has 14 residues. V was trimmed by 10 bases and J by 3 bases, leaving 18 bases between them. Germline CDR1 reads LNHDA; CDR2 reads SQIVND (reference sequence). The CDR3 protein is CATRRGIWDYGYTF. The CDR3 nucleotides are TGTGCCACCCGGCGGGGGATTTGGGACTATGGCTACACCTTC.

As DNA, the CDR3 is TGTGCCAGCAGACCGGGACAGCAGAGCTCCTATAATTCACCCCTCCACTTT. Residues: CASRPGQQSSYNSPLHF. The rearrangement joins TRBV28 to TRBJ1-6, with 7 bases matching TRBD1. Looked up from germline, CDR1 is MDHEN and CDR2 is SYDVKM. This CDR3 spans 17 amino acids. The trim removed 6 bases at V and 0 bases at J, leaving 8 bases unmatched.

This sequence joins TRBV29-1 and TRBJ2-7; the D gene is possibly TRBD2 (7 bases). Germline V gene lookup returns CDR1 SQVTM and CDR2 ANQGSEA. Trimming cost V 5 bases and J 6 bases, with 23 bases left between them. This CDR3 is built from 15 residues. The CDR3 is CSVSGHGTNRREQYF. CDR3 coding DNA: TGCAGCGTTTCGGGACATGGGACTAACCGACGCGAGCAGTACTTC.

V gene TRBV11-2 combines with J gene TRBJ2-3; TRBD2 might be the D (5 bases). Trimming shortened V by 6 bases and J by 0 bases, and 16 bases separated the two germline ends. CDR3 length equals 16 residues. Germline CDR1 SGHAT, CDR2 FQNNGV. CDR3: CASRRTQFTSTDTQYF. The CDR3 DNA reads as TGTGCCAGCAGGCGGACTCAGTTTACTAGCACAGATACGCAGTATTTT.

The chain combines TRBV7-2 with TRBJ2-2; 10 bases are shared with TRBD2. Germline values: CDR1 SGHTA, CDR2 FQGNSA. J gave up 6 bases and V 8 bases, and 6 bases lay outside the gene matches. The CDR3 is 14 amino acids. This CDR3 reads CASGLAGVSGELFF. Written as DNA, the CDR3 is TGTGCCAGCGGCCTAGCGGGAGTGTCCGGGGAGCTGTTTTTT. The entire variable domain, with the rest obtained from reference TRBV7-2 and TRBJ2-2, is as follows: GAGVSQSPSNKVTEKGKDVELRCDPISGHTALYWYRQSLGQGLEFLIYFQGNSAPDKSGLPSDRFSAERTGGSVSTLTIQRTQQEDSAVYLCASGLAGVSGELFFGEGSRLTVL.

This clone appeared once. The chain has TRBV11-3 and TRBJ2-3; 14 positions match TRBD2. Germline-derived CDR1 and CDR2 are SGHNT and YENEEA. V lost 4 bases and J lost 8; bases outside the gene matches: 8. CDR3 length: 16 residues. In DNA form, the CDR3 reads TGTGCCAGCAGCTCGGGACTAGCGGGGGCTGGAGTTACGCAGTATTTT. Protein: CASSSGLAGAGVTQYF.

V gene TRBV7-6 combines with J gene TRBJ2-1, with D tentatively TRBD2 (6 bases). CDR3 length: 13 amino acids. V lost 0 bases and J 10 bases, leaving 10 bases between the germline ends. The V gene's germline CDR1 is SGHVS and CDR2 FNYEAQ. The chain's CDR3 is CASSLASGGEQFF. The CDR3 DNA reads as TGTGCCAGCAGCTTAGCTAGCGGCGGCGAGCAGTTCTTC.

J is TRBJ2-7 and V is TRBV19, with TRBD1 matching 7 bases. J was trimmed by 5 bases and V by 4 bases; bases with no gene match: 8. Germline V CDR1 and CDR2: LNHDA, SQIVND (reference sequence). The CDR3 is 14 amino acids. The CDR3 loop is CASSTRDSPHEQYF. Here the CDR3 DNA reads TGTGCCAGTAGTACCCGGGACAGTCCCCACGAGCAGTACTTC.

This clone was seen more than once but under ten times. The chain carries TRBV1 and TRBJ2-3; the D call of TRBD2 is as the table states it, not checked on the DNA. TRBV1 is reported as a pseudogene. This CDR3 is 13 amino acids long. CDR3 nucleotides: TGCACCTCCCTAGCGGCCAGCACAGATACGCAGTATTTT. Translated: CTSLAASTDTQYF.

The chain uses TRBV7-9 and TRBJ2-5; 8 bases align to TRBD2. The V segment lost 5 bases and the J segment 3 bases; nucleotides outside the gene matches: 11. This CDR3 region has 16 residues. CDR1 and CDR2 (germline): SEHNR, FQNEAQ (reference sequence). The CDR3 region is CASSLGGLAAKETQYF. The CDR3, as DNA: TGTGCCAGCAGCCTCGGAGGACTAGCTGCAAAAGAGACCCAGTACTTC.